This passage covers 18 T cell receptor beta chains from one sample sequenced in a study of identifying expanded T cells in peripheral blood. Clones were sequenced by immunoSEQ multiplex PCR, and TCRdb holds only the in-frame ones, with some missing. The profile shows under 95,000 clones, about 89% of them singletons. Sample: blood. The receptors originated from a person between 18 and 70 years old in good health.

CDR3 region: CSVEDRIQETQYF. The CDR3 nucleotides are TGCAGCGTTGAAGATAGGATCCAAGAGACCCAGTACTTC. This rearrangement joins TRBV29-1 to TRBJ2-5; no clear D. With 0 bases removed from V and 1 base from J, the gap between germline ends came to 6 bases. The CDR3 is 13 amino acids. From germline, CDR1 is SQVTM and CDR2 ANQGSEA.

This clone was found once. This chain joins TRBV5-4 and TRBJ2-3, with D possibly being TRBD1 or TRBD2 (5 bases each). Trimming cost V 3 bases and J 2 bases, with 16 bases left between them. This CDR3 contains 16 residues. Germline V gives CDR1 SGHNT, CDR2 YYREEE (reference sequence). The CDR3 bases are TGTGCCAGCAGCTCCCCCACTAGGGGCCTCACAGATACGCAGTATTTT. The encoded protein is CASSSPTRGLTDTQYF.

The genes are TRBV5-1 and TRBJ2-5; 7 bases align to TRBD1. The V segment lost 0 bases and the J segment 10 bases; nucleotides outside the gene matches: 6. The CDR3 totals 13 residues. CDR1 and CDR2 (germline): SGHRS, YFSETQ. The CDR3 reads CASSLVTGSNQYF. The CDR3, as DNA: TGCGCCAGCAGCTTGGTGACAGGGAGTAACCAGTACTTC.

This chain uses TRBV4-2 with TRBJ2-7; TRBD2 aligns across 12 bases. The CDR3 sequence is 16 residues long. CDR1 is LGHNA, CDR2 YNFKEQ, per germline. V was clipped by 4 bases and J by 3 bases; unmatched bases: 7. The CDR3 nucleotides read TGTGCCAGCAGCCTCAGGACTAGCGGGGACATCTACGAGCAGTACTTC. Translated, it gives CASSLRTSGDIYEQYF.

This chain links TRBV6-1 with TRBJ2-3, with TRBD1 as a possible D gene (5 bases). This CDR3 spans 17 amino acids. CDR1 is MNHNS, CDR2 SASEGT, per germline. The ends were cut back, 4 bases at V and 0 bases at J, with 17 bases in the middle. The CDR3 DNA is TGTGCCAGCAGTGCGAGACAGAACCGAGCTAGCACAGATACGCAGTATTTT. As protein: CASSARQNRASTDTQYF.

The rearrangement links TRBV6-4 to TRBJ2-3, with 13 positions matching TRBD2. The CDR3 length is 15 residues. Germline V gene data show CDR1 as MRHNA and CDR2 as SNTAGT. Losses at the gene ends were 8 bases for V and 5 bases for J; bases not matched to a gene: 7. The CDR3 loop reads CASSTSGGPGDTQYF. The CDR3 DNA sequence: TGTGCCAGCTCGACTAGCGGGGGGCCCGGAGATACGCAGTATTTT.

The CDR3 DNA follows: TGTGCCAGCTGCGTCGAAATTCCCCCCTCCTGTGAAAAACTGTTTTTT. It is translated as CASCVEIPPSCEKLFF. The chain carries TRBV2 and TRBJ1-4; D is undetermined. The ends were cut back, 8 bases at V and 7 bases at J, with 23 bases in the middle. Germline CDR1 SNHLY, CDR2 FYNNEI. The length of the CDR3 is 16 residues.

The V gene is TRBV6-5, the J gene TRBJ2-1; D ambiguous. With 5 bases removed from V and 5 bases from J, the gap between germline ends came to 10 bases. The length of the CDR3 is 13 residues. Germline values: CDR1 MNHEY, CDR2 SVGAGI. This chain's CDR3 is CASSERHNNEQFF. The CDR3 DNA is TGTGCCAGCAGTGAGCGACATAACAATGAGCAGTTCTTC.

This chain uses TRBV5-1 with TRBJ2-1; TRBD1 agrees at 10 bases. The CDR3 runs 16 residues. J gave up 7 bases and V 5 bases, and 12 bases lay outside the gene matches. Germline lookup yields CDR1 SGHRS and CDR2 YFSETQ. CDR3 loop: CASRDDRGLPVNEQFF. In nucleotides, the CDR3 is TGCGCCAGCAGGGACGACAGGGGGCTTCCCGTAAATGAGCAGTTCTTC.

The chain recombines TRBV18 with TRBJ2-4; 7 bases are a match to TRBD1. The CDR3 length is 16 residues. The V gene's germline CDR1 is KGHSH and CDR2 LQKENI. The junction had 13 bases not matched to a gene; V was cut back by 3 bases and J by 8 bases. CDR3 protein: CASSPLDRLSRDIQYF. The CDR3 DNA follows: TGTGCCAGCTCACCTCTGGACAGGCTATCAAGGGACATTCAGTACTTC.

The rearrangement joins TRBV15 to TRBJ1-1; D gene unclear. Trimming left V 0 bases short and J 7 bases short, with 9 bases between. Per germline, CDR1 LNHNV and CDR2 YYDKDF (reference sequence). The CDR3 consists of 13 residues. The CDR3 loop is CATSRDRLNEAFF. The CDR3 DNA reads TGTGCCACCAGCAGAGACCGGTTAAATGAAGCTTTCTTT. The variable domain in full, with the rest retrieved from reference TRBV15 and TRBJ1-1, is DAMVIQNPRYQVTQFGKPVTLSCSQTLNHNVMYWYQQKSSQAPKLLFHYYDKDFNNEADTPDNFQSRRPNTSFCFLDIRSPGLGDTAMYLCATSRDRLNEAFFGQGTRLTVV.

The J gene is TRBJ2-1, the V gene TRBV4-2, with 7 bases that match TRBD2. The CDR3 sequence is 17 residues long. With 0 bases clipped from V and 8 bases from J, the junction kept 13 bases outside the gene matches. Germline loops: CDR1 LGHNA, CDR2 YNFKEQ. DNA of the CDR3: TGTGCCAGCAGCCAAGATCTCGCCGGCGGGAGCGTCGATGAGCAGTTCTTC. The encoded protein is CASSQDLAGGSVDEQFF.

Of note for this clone: The same CDR3 is also encoded by other DNA sequences in this sample. The chain is built from TRBV6-4 and TRBJ1-5; D not certain. Germline V gives CDR1 MRHNA, CDR2 SNTAGT. The CDR3 contains 16 residues. V gave up 6 bases and J gave up 0 bases, with 15 bases separating them. DNA of the CDR3: TGTGCCAGCAGGATGGCAGCGGGCTATAGCAATCAGCCCCAGCATTTT. Encoded protein: CASRMAAGYSNQPQHF.

This clone was counted only a few times. This chain connects TRBV21-1 to TRBJ1-1; whether TRBD1, the table's D call, matches the DNA was not checked. TRBV21-1 is given as a pseudogene. CDR3 length: 16 amino acids. The CDR3 protein is CASSKGPGQGSTEAFF. The CDR3 nucleotides read TGTGCCAGCAGCAAAGGACCGGGACAGGGGAGCACTGAAGCTTTCTTT.

V is TRBV27 and J is TRBJ1-1; D is uncertain. CDR3 length equals 13 residues. Germline V gives CDR1 MNHEY, CDR2 SMNVEV (reference sequence). The V and J ends lost 0 bases and 4 bases respectively, with 6 bases between them. The CDR3 protein is CASSLSRSTEAFF. The DNA of the CDR3 is TGTGCCAGCAGTTTATCAAGGAGCACTGAAGCTTTCTTT.

The CDR3 loop is CASSSLMTGSDGELFF. For the CDR3, the DNA is TGTGCCAGCTCATCACTTATGACAGGGAGTGACGGGGAGCTGTTTTTT. This rearrangement joins TRBV18 to TRBJ2-2, with 7 bases fitting TRBD1. The CDR3 extends over 16 amino acids. The germline V gene encodes CDR1 KGHSH and CDR2 LQKENI. Trimming cost V 5 bases and J 7 bases; bases outside gene matches: 13. Full variable domain (outside the CDR3, taken from reference TRBV18 and TRBJ2-2): NAGVMQNPRHLVRRRGQEARLRCSPMKGHSHVYWYRQLPEEGLKFMVYLQKENIIDESGMPKERFSAEFPKEGPSILRIQQVVRGDSAAYFCASSSLMTGSDGELFFGEGSRLTVL.

V gene TRBV7-2 combines with J gene TRBJ2-7; 8 nucleotides agree with TRBD2. This CDR3 contains 13 residues. Per germline, CDR1 SGHTA and CDR2 FQGNSA. V shed 5 bases and J 1 base; nucleotides not matched to a gene: 1. The CDR3 protein is CASSPSGSYEQYF. CDR3 in DNA: TGTGCCAGCAGCCCTAGCGGGTCCTACGAGCAGTACTTC. The full variable domain, rest sourced from reference TRBV7-2 and TRBJ2-7, is GAGVSQSPSNKVTEKGKDVELRCDPISGHTALYWYRQSLGQGLEFLIYFQGNSAPDKSGLPSDRFSAERTGGSVSTLTIQRTQQEDSAVYLCASSPSGSYEQYFGPGTRLTVT.

The chain joins TRBV5-1 to TRBJ1-1, with TRBD1 matching 9 bases. The CDR3 is 15 amino acids. The germline gives CDR1 SGHRS, CDR2 YFSETQ. The J segment lost 7 bases and the V segment lost 2 bases, leaving 9 bases of the junction unmatched. Here the CDR3 reads CASSLFRDRDDEAFF. Written as DNA, the CDR3 is TGCGCCAGCAGCTTATTCCGGGACAGGGATGATGAAGCTTTCTTT.